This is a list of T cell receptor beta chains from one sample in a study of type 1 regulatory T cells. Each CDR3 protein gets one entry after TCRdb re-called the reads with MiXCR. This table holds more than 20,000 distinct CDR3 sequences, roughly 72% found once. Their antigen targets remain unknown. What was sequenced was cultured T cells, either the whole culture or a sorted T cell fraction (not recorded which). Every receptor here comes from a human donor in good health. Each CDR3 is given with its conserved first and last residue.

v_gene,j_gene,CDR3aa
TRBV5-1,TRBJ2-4,CASAAAGLAGAIQYF
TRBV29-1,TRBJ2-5,CSVVGLQETQYF
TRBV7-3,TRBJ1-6,CASSLTGRTDSPLHF
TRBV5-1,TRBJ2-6,CASGDTSGANVLTF
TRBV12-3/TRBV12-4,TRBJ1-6,CASSLRPYNSPLHF
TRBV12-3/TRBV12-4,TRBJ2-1,CASSLGAWVDNEQFF
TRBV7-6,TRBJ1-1,CASSSRGMNTEAFF
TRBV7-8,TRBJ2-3,CASSRLAGTDTQYF
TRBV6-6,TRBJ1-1,CASSQATRGRITEAFF
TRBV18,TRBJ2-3,CASSPQTGGQADTQYF
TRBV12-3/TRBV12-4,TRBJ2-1,CASRTSGGYNEQFF
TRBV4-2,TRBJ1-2,CASSQDSGLGYTF
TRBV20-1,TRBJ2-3,CSTPATRGTDTQYF
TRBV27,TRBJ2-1,CATYPGGLGARSYNEQFF
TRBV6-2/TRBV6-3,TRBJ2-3,CASSYLDRITDTQYF
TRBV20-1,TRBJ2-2,CSATTTGTGELFF
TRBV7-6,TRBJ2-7,CASTQSPGAQSEQYF
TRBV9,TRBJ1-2,CASRRDGFGYTF
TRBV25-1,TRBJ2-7,CASSEGGSVYEQYF
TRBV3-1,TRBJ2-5,CASSLRTSGRQETQYF
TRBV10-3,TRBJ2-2,CAISGVGGGTGELFF
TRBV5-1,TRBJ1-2,CASSLQGQRDYGYTF
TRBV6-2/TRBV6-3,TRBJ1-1,CASSYSGRGGRAFF
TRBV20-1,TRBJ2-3,CRAASGPRAGTDTQYF
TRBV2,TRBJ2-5,CASGRAGLETQYF
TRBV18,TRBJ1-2,CASSQLPELNYGYTF
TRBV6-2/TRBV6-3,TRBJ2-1,CASRSSGGATNEQFF
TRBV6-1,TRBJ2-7,CASSESPGVGFTYEQYF
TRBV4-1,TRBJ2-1,CASSQDGGGLKNNEQFF
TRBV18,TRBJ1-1,CASSPQGALGGTFEAFF
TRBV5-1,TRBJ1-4,CASSFGGQGAYTNEKLFF
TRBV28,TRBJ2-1,CASSLGFFRVQYNEQFF
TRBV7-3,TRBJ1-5,CASSTTVTGDSNQPQHF
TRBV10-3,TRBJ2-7,CAISPSGGSSYEQYF
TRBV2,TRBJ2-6,CASSPQSSGANVLTF
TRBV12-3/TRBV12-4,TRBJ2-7,CASRRSGTGVYEQYF
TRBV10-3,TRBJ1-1,CAINAGVGTEAFF
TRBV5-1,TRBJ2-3,CASNPGLVVPDTQYF
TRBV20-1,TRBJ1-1,CSARKPGQQNTEAFF
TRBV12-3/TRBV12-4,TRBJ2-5,CASSPMGGSQETQYF
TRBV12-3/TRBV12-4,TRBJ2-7,CASTIGERKYYEQYF
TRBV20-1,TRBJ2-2,CSAGGTGGTGELFF
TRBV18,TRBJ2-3,CASSPPGTSTLGDTQYF
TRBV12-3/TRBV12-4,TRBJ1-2,CASSLRGGGYTF
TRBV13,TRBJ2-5,CASSFRGLGETQYF
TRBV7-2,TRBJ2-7,CASSPSYYEQYF
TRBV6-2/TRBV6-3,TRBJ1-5,CATLGQGNQPQHF